The TCR beta chain under discussion was sequenced for a study of post-analysis software for immune sequencing data. Study-level information: Patients with relapsing-remitting, secondary progressive and progressive-relapsing multiple sclerosis courses were all represented.

General study points: TRBV5-6, TRBV5-1 and TRBV20-1 were among a few TRBV segments more frequent in patients than controls. Strong co-clustering by F measure was evident for samples that had been prepared in the same batch. There was significantly lower normalized Chao1 diversity in multiple sclerosis patients than in controls.

V was cut by 0 bases and J by 1 base, with 10 bases left in between. This CDR3 is 15 amino acids long. Germline CDR1 and CDR2: DFQATT and SNEGSKA (reference sequence). This clonotype was observed a handful of times. Its antigen is as yet unknown. Unique molecular identifiers were present in the TCR beta cDNA libraries. T cells, about 0.95 to 11 million of them, yielded about half a million cDNA molecules. Via MiXCR, TCRdb re-called the PCR reads, giving one row per CDR3 protein. This sample has hundreds of thousands of distinct CDR3 sequences, with roughly 58% found just once. What was sequenced was blood. The sequence was collected from a girl aged 10 to 17 with multiple sclerosis. The chain combines TRBV20-1 with TRBJ1-5; no definite D call. The CDR3 spells CSARDSGRSNQPQHF. Here the CDR3 DNA reads TGCAGTGCTAGAGATTCGGGAAGGAGCAATCAGCCCCAGCATTTT.